These 25 T cell receptor beta chains originate from one sample sequenced in a study of naive and memory T cell subsets. Four PCR rounds used nested alpha and beta constant region primers plus the SP2 primer. From the 5' RACE reads, TCRdb called clonotypes with MiXCR, one entry per CDR3 protein. The sample has over 50,000 distinct CDR3 sequences, under 10% seen once. TCR cDNA received a 3' ligated oligonucleotide that carried a UMI. The source is a female donor in good health.

A few counts support this clonotype. Germline and junction disagree at one end, which may indicate a read error. The chain carries TRBV20-1 and TRBJ1-2; D might be TRBD1 (5 bases). This CDR3 comprises 16 residues. CDR1 and CDR2 (germline): DFQATT, SNEGSKA (reference sequence). Here the CDR3 DNA reads TGCAGTGCTAGAGCCCCCATCGGGGCGCGTGACTATGGCGACACCTTC. This translates into CSARAPIGARDYGDTF.

The sample holds many counts of this clonotype. The chain links TRBV2 to TRBJ1-2, with D hard to call. The CDR3 loop spans 13 amino acids. V lost 7 bases and J lost 4, with 13 bases in between. Germline CDR1 SNHLY, CDR2 FYNNEI. This chain's CDR3 is CASIVERTYGYTF. The DNA for the CDR3 is TGTGCCAGCATCGTCGAAAGGACCTATGGCTACACCTTC.

This clonotype was seen many times. The V call is TRBV5-1, the J call TRBJ1-6; D unresolved. This CDR3 spans 15 amino acids. Trimming took off 1 base at V and 8 bases at J, with 13 bases between the two ends. Looked up from germline, CDR1 is SGHRS and CDR2 is YFSETQ. The CDR3 DNA follows: TGCGCCAGCAGCTTGAATGAAGGATCTCATTCACCCCTCCACTTT. Its translation: CASSLNEGSHSPLHF.

This clonotype has a count of ten or more. The CDR3 loop reads CASSLVDPSPLHF. CDR3 nucleotide sequence: TGTGCCAGCAGCTTAGTAGACCCATCACCCCTCCACTTT. The gene calls are TRBV7-9 and TRBJ1-6; D unresolved. Germline CDR1 SEHNR, CDR2 FQNEAQ (reference sequence). CDR3 length: 13 amino acids. Deletions cut 1 base from V and 10 bases from J, with 8 bases between.

This clonotype was seen only a few times. The chain carries TRBV9 and TRBJ1-6; D possibly corresponds to TRBD1 (6 bases). Germline values: CDR1 SGDLS, CDR2 YYNGEE. This CDR3 comprises 14 residues. V was cut by 0 bases and J by 9 bases, with 10 bases left in between. CDR3 amino acids: CASSVGGAGSPLHF. CDR3 sequence (DNA): TGTGCCAGCAGCGTAGGGGGGGCGGGTTCACCCCTCCACTTT.

This clonotype was recorded a few times. The rearrangement joins TRBV7-2 to TRBJ2-1; 11 positions match TRBD2. The V and J ends lost 8 bases and 7 bases, in that order; junction bases with no gene match: 7. CDR1 SGHTA and CDR2 FQGNSA come from the germline V gene. The CDR3 spans 14 residues. The CDR3 is CASSGTSGGNEQFF. The CDR3, as DNA: TGTGCCAGCTCCGGGACTAGCGGAGGGAATGAGCAGTTCTTC.

This clonotype was found a few times. This chain uses TRBV6-2 or TRBV6-3 with TRBJ2-1; TRBD2 matches at 9 bases. Germline V gives CDR1 MNHEY, CDR2 SVGEGT. With V trimmed by 5 bases and J by 8 bases, 10 bases remained unmatched. CDR3 size: 15 residues. CDR3: CASSTHAGGRYEQFF. CDR3 nucleotide sequence: TGTGCCAGCAGTACCCATGCGGGGGGGCGGTATGAGCAGTTCTTC.

This clonotype was seen repeatedly, ten times or more. The chain employs TRBV18 and TRBJ1-1; the D is unclear. There are 12 residues in the CDR3. Looked up from germline, CDR1 is KGHSH and CDR2 is LQKENI. Trimming removed 3 bases at V and 3 bases at J, with 5 bases between. The CDR3 here is CASSPSYTEAFF. DNA for the CDR3: TGTGCCAGCTCACCCTCGTACACTGAAGCTTTCTTT.

The rearrangement joins TRBV28 to TRBJ1-5; 7 bases match TRBD1. The V gene's germline CDR1 is MDHEN and CDR2 SYDVKM. The CDR3 is 17 amino acids. V dropped 1 base and J dropped 3; count of bases not matched to a gene: 9. This CDR3 is CASSLYSQGDNNQPQHF. CDR3 coding DNA: TGTGCCAGCAGTTTATACTCCCAGGGGGATAACAATCAGCCCCAGCATTTT. Looking up the rest from reference TRBV28 and TRBJ1-5 gives the full variable domain: DVKVTQSSRYLVKRTGEKVFLECVQDMDHENMFWYRQDPGLGLRLIYFSYDVKMKEKGDIPEGYSVSREKKERFSLILESASTNQTSMYLCASSLYSQGDNNQPQHFGDGTRLSIL.

This clonotype was counted ten times or more. CDR3 DNA: TGCAGTGCTAGAGTTGCGGGGGGGATAGATACGCAGTATTTT. Translation gives CSARVAGGIDTQYF. V usage is TRBV20-1 and J usage is TRBJ2-3; TRBD2 matches 9 bases. The CDR3 sequence is 14 residues long. Germline trimming cut 1 base from V and 5 bases from J; bases unmatched to any gene: 4. Germline V gene sequence: CDR1 DFQATT, CDR2 SNEGSKA (reference sequence).

This clonotype was recorded a few times. The rearrangement uses TRBV6-5 and TRBJ2-3; 12 bases fit TRBD2. There are 18 residues in the CDR3. Germline V gene sequence: CDR1 MNHEY, CDR2 SVGAGI. Trimming removed 4 bases from V and 3 bases from J; junction bases left unmatched: 11. CDR3 in DNA: TGTGCCAGCAGTTCCACCCGTCTAGCGGGGGGGTTTACAGATACGCAGTATTTT. It is translated as CASSSTRLAGGFTDTQYF.

In the case of this clonotype: The junction departs from germline at one end; a sequencing error may be responsible. V is TRBV5-4 and J is TRBJ2-1; D not resolved. The CDR3 covers 15 residues. CDR1 and CDR2 from the germline V gene are SGHNT and YYREEE (reference sequence). This CDR3 reads CASSLAGTRSDEQFF. The CDR3 nucleotides read TGTGCCAGCAGCTTGGCCGGCACTCGCTCCGATGAACAGTTCTTC.

This clonotype was found a few times. The chain carries TRBV5-1 and TRBJ1-6, with 8 bases lining up with TRBD1. Trimming at V came to 4 bases and at J to 5 bases, leaving 5 bases not matched to a gene. CDR1 SGHRS and CDR2 YFSETQ come from the germline V gene. The CDR3 spans 15 residues. CDR3 nucleotide sequence: TGCGCCAGCAGCCCCGGACAGGGTAATAATTCACCCCTCCACTTT. It specifies CASSPGQGNNSPLHF.

The V gene is TRBV5-1, the J gene TRBJ2-7; no firm D call. The CDR3 totals 13 residues. From germline, CDR1 is SGHRS and CDR2 YFSETQ. V dropped 2 bases and J dropped 2 bases, with 8 bases sitting between them. Written as DNA, the CDR3 is TGCGCCAGCAGCTTCGATAGAACCTACGAGCAGTACTTC. Protein sequence: CASSFDRTYEQYF.

The chain couples TRBV29-1 to TRBJ1-5, with D hard to call. This CDR3 spans 15 amino acids. Trimming took 3 bases from V and 0 from J, leaving 12 bases between them. The germline CDR1 and CDR2 sequences are SQVTM and ANQGSEA. The CDR3 coding sequence is TGCAGCGTTGAGGTAGGCGGCTATAGCAATCAGCCCCAGCATTTT. Residues: CSVEVGGYSNQPQHF.

This chain connects TRBV7-9 to TRBJ1-1; D unresolved. The V and J ends lost 7 bases and 1 base respectively, with 13 bases between them. The germline gives CDR1 SEHNR, CDR2 FQNEAQ (reference sequence). The CDR3 runs to 14 residues. Here the CDR3 reads CASTPGWGNTEAFF. DNA for the CDR3: TGTGCCAGCACCCCCGGGTGGGGGAACACTGAAGCTTTCTTT. Full variable domain (rest looked up from reference TRBV7-9 and TRBJ1-1): DTGVSQNPRHKITKRGQNVTFRCDPISEHNRLYWYRQTLGQGPEFLTYFQNEAQLEKSRLLSDRFSAERPKGSFSTLEIQRTEQGDSAMYLCASTPGWGNTEAFFGQGTRLTVV.

Ten or more counts support this clonotype. This sequence joins TRBV5-1 and TRBJ1-1, with a weak D call TRBD1 (5 bases). The CDR3 is 16 residues long. Trimming removed 4 bases at V and 1 base at J, with 17 bases between. Germline V lookup: CDR1 SGHRS, CDR2 YFSETQ. The CDR3 loop is CASSPLGGIRNTEAFF. The CDR3 coding sequence is TGCGCCAGCAGCCCGCTCGGGGGGATTCGGAACACTGAAGCTTTCTTT. Complete variable domain (other parts from reference TRBV5-1 and TRBJ1-1): KAGVTQTPRYLIKTRGQQVTLSCSPISGHRSVSWYQQTPGQGLQFLFEYFSETQRNKGNFPGRFSGRQFSNSRSEMNVSTLELGDSALYLCASSPLGGIRNTEAFFGQGTRLTVV.

This clonotype has at least ten counts. V and J are TRBV29-1 and TRBJ1-5; tentatively, D is TRBD1 (6 bases). CDR3 size: 12 residues. Deletions cut 6 bases from V and 5 bases from J, with 11 bases between. Germline-derived CDR1 and CDR2 are SQVTM and ANQGSEA. This CDR3 is CSVSGVDQPQHF. The DNA of the CDR3 is TGCAGCGTGTCAGGGGTTGATCAGCCCCAGCATTTT.

This clonotype was observed a few times. This chain joins TRBV12-3 or TRBV12-4 and TRBJ2-3; 11 nucleotides line up with TRBD2. This CDR3 comprises 16 residues. V lost 3 bases to trimming and J lost 4 bases; unmatched junction nucleotides: 6. The CDR3 sequence is CASSFGSGGAPDTQYF. The CDR3 DNA reads TGTGCCAGCAGTTTTGGTAGCGGGGGGGCCCCAGATACGCAGTATTTT.

This clonotype was seen a handful of times. The genes are TRBV7-6 and TRBJ1-2; tentatively, D is TRBD1 (5 bases). The V gene lost 5 bases and the J gene lost 6 bases, with 13 bases spanning the gap. The CDR3 has 13 residues. Germline values: CDR1 SGHVS, CDR2 FNYEAQ. CDR3 sequence reads: CASSPRANHGYTF. The CDR3 DNA is TGTGCCAGCAGCCCCAGGGCGAATCATGGCTACACCTTC.

This clonotype was observed a few times. The chain couples TRBV12-3 or TRBV12-4 to TRBJ2-3, with 10 bases that match TRBD1. Trimming took 6 bases from V and 4 from J; bases not matched to a gene: 7. There are 15 residues in the CDR3. The chain's CDR3 is CASSLDRGVADTQYF. Here the CDR3 DNA reads TGTGCCAGCAGCCTGGACAGGGGGGTGGCAGATACGCAGTATTTT.

This clonotype was observed at least ten times. This rearrangement joins TRBV29-1 to TRBJ1-6; 9 nucleotides line up with TRBD1. The CDR3 length is 15 residues. CDR1 and CDR2 from the germline V gene are SQVTM and ANQGSEA. J was trimmed by 3 bases and V by 6 bases; bases with no gene match: 6. This CDR3 is CSVRWTGDYNSPLHF. The CDR3 DNA reads as TGCAGCGTCCGGTGGACAGGGGACTATAATTCACCCCTCCACTTT.

This clonotype was seen a few times. The V call is TRBV6-6, the J call TRBJ1-1; TRBD1 is a possible D gene (6 bases). CDR1 is MNHNY and CDR2 is SVGAGI in the germline V gene (reference sequence). V was pared by 0 bases and J by 8 bases, with 16 bases between. The CDR3 has 15 residues. CDR3 in amino acids: CASSYSQGPQGEAFF. CDR3 bases: TGTGCCAGCAGTTACTCGCAGGGGCCTCAAGGAGAAGCTTTCTTT.

This clonotype was detected only a few times. The chain couples TRBV3-1 to TRBJ2-1, with 9 bases lining up with TRBD2. Germline V gene data show CDR1 as LGHDT and CDR2 as YNNKEL (reference sequence). The CDR3 is made up of 15 amino acids. Losses at the gene ends were 4 bases for V and 13 bases for J; bases not matched to a gene: 14. CDR3 DNA: TGTGCCAGCAGCCTAAAACTTATTTCGCGGGGGGGCCAGTTCTTC. Translation: CASSLKLISRGGQFF.

This clonotype occurred many times. The rearrangement links TRBV4-3 to TRBJ1-5, with D hard to call. The CDR3 is 13 amino acids. In germline, CDR1 is LGHNA, CDR2 YSLEER. The V gene lost 1 base and the J gene lost 5 bases, with 6 bases spanning the gap. The CDR3 spells CASSQALDQPQHF. CDR3 DNA: TGCGCCAGCAGCCAAGCCCTTGATCAGCCCCAGCATTTT.